The 24 T cell receptor beta chains below were found in one sample sequenced in a study of blood T cell repertoires in COVID-19. Sequencing used immunoSEQ multiplex PCR; TCRdb keeps in-frame clones, though not all of them. The sample lists 300,000 to 350,000 clones; 75% to 95% were seen once. Sequencing input: peripheral blood. Receptors originate from a woman in her 30s with COVID-19, enrolled during active disease.

The gene calls are TRBV30 and TRBJ2-1, with 8 nucleotides matching TRBD2. Germline CDR1 GTSNPN, CDR2 SVGIG (reference sequence). The CDR3 runs to 11 residues. The junction had 3 bases not matched to a gene; V was cut back by 0 bases and J by 14 bases. CDR3 amino acids: CAWSVAAGEFF. The DNA of the CDR3 is TGTGCCTGGAGTGTGGCAGCGGGAGAGTTCTTC.

The rearrangement links TRBV9 to TRBJ2-1; 8 nucleotides align to TRBD2. The germline CDR1 and CDR2 sequences are SGDLS and YYNGEE. J gave up 6 bases and V 0 bases, and 5 bases lay outside the gene matches. This CDR3 has 15 residues. The CDR3 loop reads CASSVDGRALNEQFF. The CDR3 coding sequence is TGTGCCAGCAGCGTAGACGGGAGGGCCCTCAATGAGCAGTTCTTC.

This rearrangement joins TRBV30 to TRBJ1-5, with D perhaps matching TRBD1 (5 bases). The CDR3 runs 14 residues. V dropped 2 bases and J dropped 6 bases, with 14 bases sitting between them. Looked up from germline, CDR1 is GTSNPN and CDR2 is SVGIG (reference sequence). The CDR3 nucleotides are TGTGCCTGGAGTTGGGCAGGGATAGGTCAGCCCCAGCATTTT. This sequence encodes CAWSWAGIGQPQHF.

V gene TRBV12-2 combines with J gene TRBJ1-1; the listed D gene, TRBD1, was not tested against the DNA. TRBV12-2 is designated a pseudogene. This CDR3 spans 18 amino acids. The CDR3 is CASRLERGKGIRDTEAFF. The CDR3 nucleotides read TGTGCAAGTCGCTTAGAGAGGGGGAAGGGGATTAGGGACACTGAAGCTTTCTTT.

The chain employs TRBV3-1 (or the pseudogene TRBV3-2) and TRBJ1-2; D unresolved. The CDR3 spans 14 residues. Germline CDR1 LGHDT, CDR2 YNNKEL (reference sequence). With 0 bases removed from V and 6 bases from J, the gap between germline ends came to 11 bases. For the CDR3, the DNA is TGTGCCAGCAGCCAAGATGCTGGAGCGCATGGCTACACCTTC. This gives the protein CASSQDAGAHGYTF.

The rearrangement links TRBV2 to TRBJ2-5; 10 positions agree with TRBD2. This CDR3 contains 16 residues. V shed 4 bases, J shed 5 bases, and the junction held 10 bases outside the gene matches. Germline CDR1 reads SNHLY; CDR2 reads FYNNEI. In DNA form, the CDR3 reads TGTGCCAGCAGTGGGGTCCTAGCGGGAGTAGGTGAGACCCAGTACTTC. This sequence encodes CASSGVLAGVGETQYF.

This clone was seen only a few times. The rearrangement joins TRBV9 to TRBJ1-5; D is possibly TRBD1 (5 bases). This CDR3 is 15 amino acids long. V was shortened by 0 bases and J by 7 bases, with 14 bases between the two germline ends. Germline CDR1 SGDLS, CDR2 YYNGEE. The CDR3 spells CASSVGTGGGQPQHF. In DNA form, the CDR3 reads TGTGCCAGCAGCGTAGGTACCGGGGGAGGGCAGCCCCAGCATTTT.

J is TRBJ2-7 and V is TRBV5-1; TRBD2 agrees at 11 bases. V was clipped by 6 bases and J by 0 bases; unmatched bases: 5. Germline-derived CDR1 and CDR2 are SGHRS and YFSETQ. This CDR3 has 15 amino acids. The CDR3 region has the DNA TGCGCCAGCACTACAGGACTAGCGGGCTCCTACGAGCAGTACTTC. Translation: CASTTGLAGSYEQYF.

The chain employs TRBV2 and TRBJ1-2, with 8 bases lining up with TRBD1. Looked up from germline, CDR1 is SNHLY and CDR2 is FYNNEI. Trimming took 6 bases from V and 2 from J; bases not matched to a gene: 8. The length of the CDR3 is 15 residues. In DNA, the CDR3 is TGTGCCAGCAGAACTGGACAGGGTAGGAACTATGGCTACACCTTC. Translation: CASRTGQGRNYGYTF.

This clone was picked up many times. The chain couples TRBV10-3 to TRBJ1-4, with 8 bases matching TRBD1. V dropped 3 bases and J dropped 8; count of bases not matched to a gene: 11. The CDR3 covers 16 residues. In germline, CDR1 is ENHRY, CDR2 SYGVKD. Written as DNA, the CDR3 is TGTGCCATCAGTGACAGGGGGCGACAATATCGGGAAAAACTGTTTTTT. It translates to CAISDRGRQYREKLFF.

This clone was picked up one time. The chain recombines TRBV20-1 with TRBJ1-5; D is unresolved. Germline V gives CDR1 DFQATT, CDR2 SNEGSKA (reference sequence). The CDR3 consists of 12 residues. Trimming cost V 3 bases and J 4 bases, with 7 bases left between them. CDR3 region: CSASSGNQPQHF. The DNA of the CDR3 is TGCAGTGCTAGTTCGGGGAATCAGCCCCAGCATTTT.

This chain joins TRBV7-6 and TRBJ1-1, with no clear D. The germline V gene encodes CDR1 SGHVS and CDR2 FNYEAQ. Trimming pared 5 bases from V and 1 base from J, leaving 23 bases between. This CDR3 comprises 18 residues. The CDR3 region is CASSPRATSGLSNTEAFF. DNA for the CDR3: TGTGCCAGCAGCCCACGGGCCACTTCTGGACTCTCGAACACTGAAGCTTTCTTT.

The genes are TRBV29-1 and TRBJ1-1; unclear D gene. Germline CDR1 SQVTM, CDR2 ANQGSEA. The CDR3 spans 13 residues. Deletions cut 4 bases from V and 7 bases from J, with 16 bases between. Here the CDR3 DNA reads TGCAGCGTTGCGCACCGGTCAAGGAGTGAAGCTTTCTTT. Translation: CSVAHRSRSEAFF.

The chain uses TRBV14 and TRBJ1-6; D unresolved. This CDR3 has 14 residues. Germline V CDR1 and CDR2: SGHDN, FVKESK. The V end lost 1 base, the J end lost 6 bases, and 7 bases lay between the germline ends. CDR3 amino acids: CASSQVQLNSPLHF. The CDR3, as DNA: TGTGCCAGCAGCCAAGTACAGCTTAATTCACCCCTCCACTTT.

The V and J genes are TRBV11-1 and TRBJ1-5; D perhaps matches TRBD1 (5 bases). This CDR3 is built from 14 residues. V lost 4 bases and J 3 bases, leaving 10 bases between the germline ends. Germline V gives CDR1 SGHAT, CDR2 FQDESV (reference sequence). This CDR3 is CASSSGQNNQPQHF. The CDR3 DNA is TGTGCCAGCAGCTCAGGGCAGAACAATCAGCCCCAGCATTTT.

The CDR3, as DNA: TGTGCCAGCACTCCCGGATGGGGCGACGAAAAACTGTTTTTT. It codes for CASTPGWGDEKLFF. The V gene is TRBV28, the J gene TRBJ1-4, with a tentative D call TRBD1 (5 bases). This CDR3 has 14 amino acids. Looked up from germline, CDR1 is MDHEN and CDR2 is SYDVKM. Trimming took off 7 bases at V and 8 bases at J, with 17 bases between the two ends. Combining the CDR3 with reference TRBV28 and TRBJ1-4 gives the whole variable domain DVKVTQSSRYLVKRTGEKVFLECVQDMDHENMFWYRQDPGLGLRLIYFSYDVKMKEKGDIPEGYSVSREKKERFSLILESASTNQTSMYLCASTPGWGDEKLFFGSGTQLSVL.

The J gene is TRBJ2-6, the V gene TRBV4-3, with a possible D match to TRBD2 (6 bases). The germline V gene encodes CDR1 LGHNA and CDR2 YSLEER. The length of the CDR3 is 17 residues. Trimming removed 4 bases from V and 4 bases from J, with 17 bases in between. The CDR3 bases are TGCGCCAGCAGCCCTATGACTCGGGGGTACGGGGCCAACGTCCTGACTTTC. Translated: CASSPMTRGYGANVLTF.

The chain carries TRBV10-3 and TRBJ1-3; D may be TRBD1 (5 bases). Per the germline V gene, CDR1 is ENHRY and CDR2 is SYGVKD. The CDR3 extends over 13 amino acids. Trimming removed 10 bases at V and 7 bases at J, with 17 bases between. CDR3 nucleotides: TGTGCCACTACGGGGGTAGGGAGGAACACCATATATTTT. This translates into CATTGVGRNTIYF.

The chain uses TRBV5-1 and TRBJ2-1, with D possibly matching TRBD2 (6 bases). The germline CDR1 and CDR2 sequences are SGHRS and YFSETQ. V was trimmed by 3 bases and J by 4 bases, leaving 17 bases between them. The length of the CDR3 is 16 residues. Written as DNA, the CDR3 is TGCGCCAGCAGCTCCCCTGGGAGCGGGCTTTACAATGAGCAGTTCTTC. Translation gives CASSSPGSGLYNEQFF.

CDR3 residues: CASSSSMSSYEQYF. The CDR3 coding sequence is TGTGCCAGCAGTTCCTCGATGAGCTCCTACGAGCAGTACTTC. The rearrangement uses TRBV25-1 and TRBJ2-7; no definite D call. Trimming removed 5 bases at V and 0 bases at J, with 11 bases between. The CDR3 is 14 amino acids. Germline CDR1 MGHDK, CDR2 SYGVNS.

Here the CDR3 reads CASSLVPSDTGELFF. The CDR3 nucleotides are TGTGCCAGCAGCTTAGTCCCTAGCGACACCGGGGAGCTGTTTTTT. The V and J genes are TRBV7-3 and TRBJ2-2; perhaps TRBD2 as D (6 bases). V gave up 2 bases and J gave up 3 bases, with 10 bases separating them. This CDR3 spans 15 amino acids. Germline V gene sequence: CDR1 SGHTA, CDR2 FQGTGA. The full variable domain, rest sourced from reference TRBV7-3 and TRBJ2-2, is GAGVSQTPSNKVTEKGKYVELRCDPISGHTALYWYRQSLGQGPEFLIYFQGTGAADDSGLPNDRFFAVRPEGSVSTLKIQRTERGDSAVYLCASSLVPSDTGELFFGEGSRLTVL.

The rearrangement uses TRBV7-3 and TRBJ2-7, with D perhaps matching TRBD2 (6 bases). The CDR3 contains 14 residues. V was cut by 4 bases and J by 7 bases, with 17 bases left in between. CDR1 and CDR2 (germline): SGHTA, FQGTGA. CDR3 bases: TGTGCCAGCAGCTCCTCCGATCGTGGGGGGGAGCAGTACTTC. This sequence encodes CASSSSDRGGEQYF.

This clone has a single count. The rearrangement uses TRBV18 and TRBJ2-1; the D is unclear. CDR1 is KGHSH, CDR2 LQKENI, per germline. The ends were cut back, 6 bases at V and 6 bases at J, with 18 bases in the middle. The CDR3 has 15 residues. CDR3 residues: CASSPFAVDGNEQFF. DNA of the CDR3: TGTGCCAGCTCTCCCTTTGCGGTCGATGGCAATGAGCAGTTCTTC.

The rearrangement joins TRBV30 to TRBJ1-1; D is perhaps TRBD1 (5 bases). The V gene's germline CDR1 is GTSNPN and CDR2 SVGIG (reference sequence). V gave up 2 bases and J gave up 0 bases, with 7 bases separating them. The CDR3 totals 13 residues. The CDR3 nucleotides read TGTGCCTGGAGTCGGGGGGTGAACACTGAAGCTTTCTTT. Translating gives CAWSRGVNTEAFF.